The subject of this entry is one T cell receptor beta chain. The target antigen is unknown. It was with 60 Vbeta and 13 Jbeta primers that the PCR ran. Produced via immunoSEQ multiplex PCR; TCRdb's table is partial and in-frame only. This sample has about 110,000 clones, with approximately 80% found just once. The data belong to a study of cytomegalovirus exposure and HLA in healthy donors. Regarding the study as a whole: Common viral pathogens (according to a later analysis) appeared linked to several of the most significant clusters. Rare TCR sequences predominated, though certain public TCRs were found in many donors. There were some V segments, including TRBV6-2 and TRBV6-3, excluded as indistinguishable. A classifier reportedly called cytomegalovirus status with high sensitivity and specificity.

The CDR3 is made up of 15 amino acids. CDR1 is MNHNY, CDR2 SVGAGI, per germline (reference sequence). Trimming at V came to 0 bases and at J to 2 bases, leaving 3 bases not matched to a gene. The genes are TRBV6-6 and TRBJ2-7; 8 positions match TRBD1. This TCR was recovered from a woman aged 30 to 39 in good health and CMV-seronegative. Sequenced: PBMCs. The CDR3: CASSYSDRVPYEQYF. The CDR3, as DNA: TGTGCCAGCAGTTACTCGGACAGGGTTCCCTACGAGCAGTACTTC.